The T cell receptor beta chain under discussion was sequenced for a study of blood T cell repertoires in COVID-19 (dated by TCRdb to between 2020 and 2021). With regard to the full study: Samples covering the acute and convalescent phases of COVID-19 were provided by collaborators in the United States, Italy and Spain. Deeply sampled blood TCRbeta repertoires from subjects exposed to, actively infected with, or recovered from COVID-19 were included in the dataset. The sample metadata nearly always contained a de-identified subject ID, COVID-19 status, age in years and sex. The repertoires were released in a freely available public database intended as a resource for research on the immune response to SARS-CoV-2. Samples were obtained from the ongoing ImmuneRACE study (first 160 participants) and from some 1,300 subjects provided by 6 global collaborators. The material from the prospective study consisted of cDNA or gDNA derived from T cells, B-cell-depleted T cells, or PBMCs. HLA class I and class II types, where available, came from metadata supplied by the sample provider rather than from assay-based typing. The study at large found these results: The quantity of clinical and demographic metadata differed by source and by participant and was supplied without curation.

Another Seattle source contributed samples from volunteer blood donors who had recovered from COVID-19. Collaborating institutions collected whole blood in K2EDTA tubes following their own protocols. For TCRbeta analysis, collaborators shipped samples as frozen whole blood, isolated PBMCs, or DNA extracted from either of those sample types. CDR1 SGHDT and CDR2 YYEEEE were looked up in the germline V gene. V has 2 bases trimmed and J has 1 base trimmed; junction bases matching no gene number 8. The CDR3 holds 17 amino acids from the cysteine to the phenylalanine. Only the CDR3 DNA stays, 51 bases, in frame from base 1. Points on this clone: Its cognate antigen has yet to be identified. No base quality values were provided; no much bigger clone lies one nucleotide off.

The immunoSEQ Assay, a bias-controlled multiplex PCR, was used to amplify TCRbeta CDR3 regions from genomic DNA. Per the original workflow: The number of nucleated cells in each sample was estimated from the amplification of reference gene primers within the assay. To quantify the absolute abundance of each unique TCRbeta CDR3 rearrangement, sequence reads were collapsed and filtered. Productive Simpson clonality was computed per sample as the square root of Simpson's diversity index over productive rearrangements. TCRdb limited this immuneACCESS table to in-frame rearrangements with V and J called. A share of clones is missing; checked studies link under half to unresolved V genes, and the rest is unexplained. That table furnishes V, J and clone size, whereas the DNA furnished D and trimming. The sample table shows under 200,000 clones, and more than 70% are seen once. The ten largest clones take up approximately 2.1% of the sample.

The V and J segments used are TRBV5-6 and TRBJ2-5; 10 middle bases align to TRBD2. This clonotype was obtained from a man in his fifties who had recovered from COVID-19. Sequenced: peripheral blood. The nucleotide sequence reads as follows: TGTGCCAGCAGCTTTTCCCTAGCGGGGGCGATCCAAGAGACCCAGTACTTC. It translates as CASSFSLAGAIQETQYF. Reference TRBV5-6 and TRBJ2-5 genes cover what lies past the CDR3, so the full variable domain is DAGVTQSPTHLIKTRGQQVTLRCSPKSGHDTVSWYQQALGQGPQFIFQYYEEEERQRGNFPDRFSGHQFPNYSSELNVNALLLGDSALYLCASSFSLAGAIQETQYFGPGTRLLVL.